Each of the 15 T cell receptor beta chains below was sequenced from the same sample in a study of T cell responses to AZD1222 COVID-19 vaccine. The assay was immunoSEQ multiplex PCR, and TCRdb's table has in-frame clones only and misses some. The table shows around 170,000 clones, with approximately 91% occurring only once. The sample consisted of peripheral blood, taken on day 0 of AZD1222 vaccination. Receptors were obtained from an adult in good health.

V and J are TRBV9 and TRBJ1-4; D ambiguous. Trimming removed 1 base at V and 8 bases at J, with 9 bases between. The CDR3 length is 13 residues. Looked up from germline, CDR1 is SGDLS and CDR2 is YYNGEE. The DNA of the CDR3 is TGTGCCAGCAGCGTATCGGCGGGGGAAAAACTGTTTTTT. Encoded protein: CASSVSAGEKLFF.

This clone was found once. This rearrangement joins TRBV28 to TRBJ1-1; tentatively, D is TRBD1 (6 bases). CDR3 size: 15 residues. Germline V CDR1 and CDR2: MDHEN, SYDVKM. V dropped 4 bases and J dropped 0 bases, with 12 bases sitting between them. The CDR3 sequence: CASSYGGHLNTEAFF. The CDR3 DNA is TGTGCCAGCAGTTACGGGGGGCATTTGAACACTGAAGCTTTCTTT.

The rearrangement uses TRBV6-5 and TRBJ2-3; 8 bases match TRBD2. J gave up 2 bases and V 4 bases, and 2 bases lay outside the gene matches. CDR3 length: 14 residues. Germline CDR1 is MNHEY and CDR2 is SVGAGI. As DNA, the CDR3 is TGTGCCAGCAGTTCAGCGGGGGACACAGATACGCAGTATTTT. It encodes CASSSAGDTDTQYF.

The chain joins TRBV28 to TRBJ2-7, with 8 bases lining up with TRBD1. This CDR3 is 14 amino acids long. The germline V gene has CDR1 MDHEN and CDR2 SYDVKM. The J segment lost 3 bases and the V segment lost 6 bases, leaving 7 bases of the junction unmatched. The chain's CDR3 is CASSVNRGNYEQYF. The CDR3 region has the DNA TGTGCCAGCAGCGTAAACAGGGGGAACTACGAGCAGTACTTC.

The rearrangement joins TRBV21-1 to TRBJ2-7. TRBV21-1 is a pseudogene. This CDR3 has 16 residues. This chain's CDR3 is CASSKRERDGRYEQYF. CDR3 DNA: TGTGCCAGCAGCAAACGCGAGCGAGACGGACGCTACGAGCAGTACTTC.

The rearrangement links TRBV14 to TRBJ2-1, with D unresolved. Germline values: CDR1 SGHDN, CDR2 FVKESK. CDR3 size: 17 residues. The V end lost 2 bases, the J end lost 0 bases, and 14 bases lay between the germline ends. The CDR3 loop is CASSQIFRTHSYNEQFF. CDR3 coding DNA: TGTGCCAGCAGCCAAATTTTTCGAACACACTCCTACAATGAGCAGTTCTTC.

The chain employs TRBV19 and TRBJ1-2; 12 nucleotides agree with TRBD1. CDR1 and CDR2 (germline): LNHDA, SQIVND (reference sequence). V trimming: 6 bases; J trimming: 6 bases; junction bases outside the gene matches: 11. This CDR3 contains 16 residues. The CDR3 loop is CASSRGGQGAKDGYTF. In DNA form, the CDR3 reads TGTGCCAGTAGCCGAGGGGGACAGGGGGCCAAAGATGGCTACACCTTC.

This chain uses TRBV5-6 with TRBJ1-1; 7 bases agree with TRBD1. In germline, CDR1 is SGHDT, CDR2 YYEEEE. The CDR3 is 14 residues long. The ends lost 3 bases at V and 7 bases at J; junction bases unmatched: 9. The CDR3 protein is CASSSDTGAGEAFF. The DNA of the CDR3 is TGTGCCAGCAGCTCCGACACAGGGGCGGGTGAAGCTTTCTTT.

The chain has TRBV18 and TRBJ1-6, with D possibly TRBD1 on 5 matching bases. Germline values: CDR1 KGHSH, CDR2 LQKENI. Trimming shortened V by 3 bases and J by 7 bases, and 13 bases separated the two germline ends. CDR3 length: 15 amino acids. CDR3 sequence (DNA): TGTGCCAGCTCACCCTCGCCAGGGATCAATTCACCCCTCCACTTT. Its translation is CASSPSPGINSPLHF.

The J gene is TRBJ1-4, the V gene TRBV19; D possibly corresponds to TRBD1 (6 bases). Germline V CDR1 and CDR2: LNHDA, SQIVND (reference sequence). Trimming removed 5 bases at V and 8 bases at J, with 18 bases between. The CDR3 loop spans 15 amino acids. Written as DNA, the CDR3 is TGTGCCAGTAGTTCACAGGGACCAGCGGGGGAAAAACTGTTTTTT. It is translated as CASSSQGPAGEKLFF.

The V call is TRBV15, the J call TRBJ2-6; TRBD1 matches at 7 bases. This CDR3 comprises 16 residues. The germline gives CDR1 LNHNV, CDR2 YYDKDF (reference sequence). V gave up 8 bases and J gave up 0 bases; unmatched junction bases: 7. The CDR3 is CATGDRVNSGANVLTF. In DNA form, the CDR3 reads TGTGCCACCGGAGACAGGGTGAACTCTGGGGCCAACGTCCTGACTTTC.

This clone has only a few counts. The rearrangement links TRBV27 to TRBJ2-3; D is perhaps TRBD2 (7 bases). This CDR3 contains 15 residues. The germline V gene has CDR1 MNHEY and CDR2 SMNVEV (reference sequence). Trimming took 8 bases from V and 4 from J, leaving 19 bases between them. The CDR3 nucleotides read TGTGCCAGCGGCCCTTGGGGGGGGGCAGCAGATACGCAGTATTTT. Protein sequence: CASGPWGGAADTQYF.

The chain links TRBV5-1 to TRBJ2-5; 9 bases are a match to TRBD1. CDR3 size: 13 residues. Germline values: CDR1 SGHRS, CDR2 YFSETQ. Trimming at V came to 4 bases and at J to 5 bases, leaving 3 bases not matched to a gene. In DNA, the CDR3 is TGCGCCAGCAGCGGACAGGGGATCGAGACCCAGTACTTC. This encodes CASSGQGIETQYF. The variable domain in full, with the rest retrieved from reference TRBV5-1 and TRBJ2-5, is KAGVTQTPRYLIKTRGQQVTLSCSPISGHRSVSWYQQTPGQGLQFLFEYFSETQRNKGNFPGRFSGRQFSNSRSEMNVSTLELGDSALYLCASSGQGIETQYFGPGTRLLVL.

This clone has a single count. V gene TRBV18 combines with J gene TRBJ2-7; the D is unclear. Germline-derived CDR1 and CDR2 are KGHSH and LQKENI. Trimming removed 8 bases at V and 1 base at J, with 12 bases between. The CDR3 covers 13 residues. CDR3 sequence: CASGASGSYEQYF. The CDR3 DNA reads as TGTGCCAGCGGCGCTTCCGGATCCTACGAGCAGTACTTC.

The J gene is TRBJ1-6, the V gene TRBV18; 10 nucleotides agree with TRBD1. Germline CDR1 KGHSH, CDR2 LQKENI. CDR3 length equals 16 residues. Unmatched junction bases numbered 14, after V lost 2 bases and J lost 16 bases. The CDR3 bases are TGTGCCAGCTCACCATTGGCGGGGACAGGGGCCGACCCGCTCCACTTT. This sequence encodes CASSPLAGTGADPLHF.